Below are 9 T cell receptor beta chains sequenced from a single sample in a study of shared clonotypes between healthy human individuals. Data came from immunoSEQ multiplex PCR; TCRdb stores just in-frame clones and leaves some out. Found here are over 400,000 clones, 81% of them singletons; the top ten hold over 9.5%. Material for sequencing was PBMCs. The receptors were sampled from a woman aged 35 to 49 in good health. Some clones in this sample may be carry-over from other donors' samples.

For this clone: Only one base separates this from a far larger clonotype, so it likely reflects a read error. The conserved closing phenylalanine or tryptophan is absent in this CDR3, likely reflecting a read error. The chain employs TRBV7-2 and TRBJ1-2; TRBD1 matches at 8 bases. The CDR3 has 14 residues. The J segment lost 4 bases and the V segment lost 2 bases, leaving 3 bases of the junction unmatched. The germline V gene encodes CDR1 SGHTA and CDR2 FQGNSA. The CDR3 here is CASSLFTGGYGYTS. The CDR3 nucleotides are TGTGCCAGCAGCTTATTCACAGGGGGCTATGGCTACACCTCC.

The CDR3 protein is CASKDQNTGELFF. The CDR3 bases are TGCGCCAGCAAGGACCAGAACACCGGGGAGCTGTTTTTT. V usage is TRBV5-1 and J usage is TRBJ2-2; no clear D. The CDR3 runs to 13 residues. The germline gives CDR1 SGHRS, CDR2 YFSETQ. Trimming took off 6 bases at V and 1 base at J, with 7 bases between the two ends.

Written as DNA, the CDR3 is TGTGCCAGTACCCCAGGGACAGGCACAGATACGCAGTATTTT. It translates to CASTPGTGTDTQYF. This chain joins TRBV19 and TRBJ2-3; 7 nucleotides agree with TRBD1. V lost 7 bases and J lost 1; bases outside the gene matches: 5. This CDR3 contains 14 residues. Per the germline V gene, CDR1 is LNHDA and CDR2 is SQIVND (reference sequence).

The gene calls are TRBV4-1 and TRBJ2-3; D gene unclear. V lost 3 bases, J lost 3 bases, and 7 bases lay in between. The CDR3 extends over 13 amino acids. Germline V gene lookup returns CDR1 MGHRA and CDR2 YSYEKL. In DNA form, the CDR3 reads TGCGCCAGCAGCCATCCACAGACAGATACGCAGTATTTT. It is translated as CASSHPQTDTQYF.

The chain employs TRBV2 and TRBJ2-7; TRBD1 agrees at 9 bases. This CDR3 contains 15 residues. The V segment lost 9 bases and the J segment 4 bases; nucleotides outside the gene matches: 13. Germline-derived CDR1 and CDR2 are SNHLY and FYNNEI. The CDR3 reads CASFIPGQGIYEQYF. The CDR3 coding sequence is TGTGCCAGTTTTATCCCGGGACAGGGAATTTACGAGCAGTACTTC.

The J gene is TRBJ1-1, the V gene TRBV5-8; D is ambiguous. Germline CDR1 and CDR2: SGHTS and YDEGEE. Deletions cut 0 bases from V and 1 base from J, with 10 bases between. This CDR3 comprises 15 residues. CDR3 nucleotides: TGTGCCAGCAGCTTGGGACTCGTCGGGAACACTGAAGCTTTCTTT. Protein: CASSLGLVGNTEAFF.

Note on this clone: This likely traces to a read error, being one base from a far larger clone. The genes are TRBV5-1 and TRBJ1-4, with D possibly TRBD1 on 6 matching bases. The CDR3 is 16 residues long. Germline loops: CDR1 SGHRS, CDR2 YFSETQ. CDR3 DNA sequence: TGCGCCAGCAGCTTGAGGACAGCAGCAACTAATGAAAAACTGCTTTTT. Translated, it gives CASSLRTAATNEKLLF.

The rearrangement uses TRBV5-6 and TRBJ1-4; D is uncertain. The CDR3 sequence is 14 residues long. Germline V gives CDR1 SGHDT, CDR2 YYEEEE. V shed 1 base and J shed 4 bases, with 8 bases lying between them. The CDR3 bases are TGTGCCAGCAGCTTGCACAGTGGTAATGAAAAACTGTTTTTT. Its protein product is CASSLHSGNEKLFF.

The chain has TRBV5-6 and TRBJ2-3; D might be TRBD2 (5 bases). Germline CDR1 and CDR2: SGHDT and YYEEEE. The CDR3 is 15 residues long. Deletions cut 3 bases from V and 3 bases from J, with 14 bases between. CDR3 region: CASSSTLVATDTQYF. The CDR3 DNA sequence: TGTGCCAGCAGCTCTACACTAGTGGCAACAGATACGCAGTATTTT.